One and the same sample provided the 15 T cell receptor beta chains below, sequenced in a study of T cell repertoires in cytomegalovirus infection. TCRdb reprocessed the reads with MiXCR, giving one entry per CDR3 protein. The sample has about 260,000 distinct CDR3 sequences; around 15% are singletons. The material sequenced was PBMCs. These receptors all stem from a human donor in good health (CMV status not recorded). Some clones in this sample may be carry-over from other donors' samples.

This clonotype has just a few counts. The chain couples TRBV29-1 to TRBJ2-3, with D tentatively TRBD2 (5 bases). V was clipped by 5 bases and J by 0 bases, with 12 bases between them. The CDR3 has 14 amino acids. Germline CDR1 reads SQVTM; CDR2 reads ANQGSEA. CDR3 coding DNA: TGCAGCGTTAGAGGACTCTCTAGCACAGATACGCAGTATTTT. Protein: CSVRGLSSTDTQYF.

This clonotype has ten or more counts. The V and J genes are TRBV6-6 and TRBJ2-5; tentatively, D is TRBD1 (5 bases). The length of the CDR3 is 16 residues. V lost 4 bases and J 4 bases, leaving 19 bases between the germline ends. The germline V gene encodes CDR1 MNHNY and CDR2 SVGAGI (reference sequence). CDR3 coding DNA: TGTGCCAGCAGTTCACCAGGGTCCCCGGCACCAGAGACCCAGTACTTC. Translating gives CASSSPGSPAPETQYF.

This chain connects TRBV28 to TRBJ1-5; D might be TRBD1 (5 bases). CDR3 size: 14 residues. The V end lost 6 bases, the J end lost 9 bases, and 18 bases lay between the germline ends. Looked up from germline, CDR1 is MDHEN and CDR2 is SYDVKM. The CDR3 is CASRLLGDGRPQHF. The CDR3 nucleotides are TGTGCCAGCAGGCTACTGGGGGATGGGCGGCCCCAGCATTTT.

This clonotype was seen repeatedly, ten times or more. The gene calls are TRBV12-3 or TRBV12-4 and TRBJ2-6, with D unresolved. This CDR3 comprises 19 residues. V gave up 3 bases and J gave up 2 bases, with 20 bases separating them. The CDR3 DNA reads TGTGCCAGCAGTTTCCGACCGGGTCTGTTGACCCCTGGGGCCAACGTCCTGACTTTC. This codes for CASSFRPGLLTPGANVLTF.

The CDR3 nucleotides are TGTGCCAGCAGCATCGGGACGGAGAGGAACATTCAGTACTTC. It specifies CASSIGTERNIQYF. The chain has TRBV13 and TRBJ2-4; D may be TRBD1 or TRBD2 (5 bases each). The CDR3 totals 14 residues. The V gene's germline CDR1 is PRHDT and CDR2 FYEKMQ (reference sequence). V lost 5 bases, J lost 7 bases, and 15 bases lay in between.

This clonotype was picked up many times. The gene calls are TRBV7-2 and TRBJ1-6; D remains unclear. CDR1 and CDR2 from the germline V gene are SGHTA and FQGNSA. V was shortened by 1 base and J by 10 bases, with 11 bases between the two germline ends. The CDR3 loop spans 14 amino acids. The CDR3 coding sequence is TGTGCCAGCAGCTTAGAGGGCAGCCCCTCACCCCTCCACTTT. Translated, it gives CASSLEGSPSPLHF.

V usage is TRBV29-1 and J usage is TRBJ1-2, with a tentative D call TRBD1 (6 bases). Germline V gene data show CDR1 as SQVTM and CDR2 as ANQGSEA. This CDR3 contains 13 residues. Trimming took off 6 bases at V and 7 bases at J, with 18 bases between the two ends. This CDR3 reads CSVDPASTGGYTF. The CDR3, as DNA: TGCAGCGTCGACCCAGCCTCGACAGGTGGCTACACCTTC.

In its sample, this clonotype was seen many times. The chain employs TRBV5-1 and TRBJ1-2; possibly TRBD1 for D (5 bases). CDR3 length: 14 amino acids. Trimming took 4 bases from V and 2 from J, leaving 12 bases between them. CDR1 and CDR2 (germline): SGHRS, YFSETQ. The CDR3 loop reads CASSPLAGNYGYTF. CDR3 sequence (DNA): TGCGCCAGCAGCCCTCTGGCAGGGAACTATGGCTACACCTTC.

This clonotype has a handful of counts. The CDR3 loop reads CASSEGLADYEQYF. The CDR3 DNA reads as TGTGCCAGTAGTGAAGGACTAGCGGACTACGAGCAGTACTTC. This sequence joins TRBV19 and TRBJ2-7; 10 positions match TRBD2. J gave up 3 bases and V 5 bases, and 4 bases lay outside the gene matches. Germline lookup yields CDR1 LNHDA and CDR2 SQIVND (reference sequence). The CDR3 has 14 amino acids.

This clonotype was picked up many times. The chain recombines TRBV28 with TRBJ1-1; a possible D gene is TRBD1 (6 bases). The V gene lost 3 bases and the J gene lost 5 bases, with 10 bases spanning the gap. The CDR3 has 13 residues. Germline CDR1 is MDHEN and CDR2 is SYDVKM. The CDR3 sequence is CASSFTGRTEAFF. The CDR3 DNA reads TGTGCCAGCAGTTTCACAGGGAGGACTGAAGCTTTCTTT.

The chain uses TRBV5-1 and TRBJ2-7; 7 positions match TRBD1. Germline CDR1 and CDR2: SGHRS and YFSETQ. The CDR3 covers 14 residues. V was pared by 4 bases and J by 3 bases, with 7 bases of the junction left unmatched. The CDR3 here is CASSQDSGGYEQYF. In nucleotides, the CDR3 is TGCGCCAGCAGCCAAGATTCAGGGGGCTACGAGCAGTACTTC.

This clonotype has at least ten counts. V and J are TRBV7-9 and TRBJ1-6; no clear D gene. The CDR3 runs 12 residues. The V gene's germline CDR1 is SEHNR and CDR2 FQNEAQ (reference sequence). Trimming took 2 bases from V and 10 from J, leaving 6 bases between them. The DNA for the CDR3 is TGTGCCAGCAGCTTATTGTCCTCACCCCTCCACTTT. It is translated as CASSLLSSPLHF.

This clonotype was counted many times. The V gene is TRBV27, the J gene TRBJ2-7, with D tentatively TRBD1 (5 bases). The CDR3 is 13 residues long. V gave up 5 bases and J gave up 7 bases, with 15 bases separating them. CDR1 MNHEY and CDR2 SMNVEV come from the germline V gene (reference sequence). As DNA, the CDR3 is TGTGCCAGCAGTAGGGGTCGGAATGGGGAGCAGTACTTC. Translating it yields CASSRGRNGEQYF.

This clonotype turned up a few times. V is TRBV19 and J is TRBJ1-5; the match to TRBD1 covers 12 bases. The CDR3 spans 15 residues. The V and J ends lost 5 bases and 6 bases, in that order; junction bases with no gene match: 5. Germline assignment: CDR1 LNHDA and CDR2 SQIVND (reference sequence). As DNA, the CDR3 is TGTGCCAGTAGTCCGGGACAGGGGGCGGCTCAGCCCCAGCATTTT. Residues: CASSPGQGAAQPQHF. Full variable domain (outside the CDR3, taken from reference TRBV19 and TRBJ1-5): DGGITQSPKYLFRKEGQNVTLSCEQNLNHDAMYWYRQDPGQGLRLIYYSQIVNDFQKGDIAEGYSVSREKKESFPLTVTSAQKNPTAFYLCASSPGQGAAQPQHFGDGTRLSIL.

This clonotype was seen ten or more times. The rearrangement joins TRBV7-2 to TRBJ1-5; no clear D gene. CDR1 SGHTA and CDR2 FQGNSA come from the germline V gene. The CDR3 spans 16 residues. V gave up 0 bases and J gave up 2 bases, with 11 bases separating them. The CDR3 loop is CASSLAWRVGNQPQHF. The CDR3 coding sequence is TGTGCCAGCAGCTTAGCGTGGCGGGTTGGCAATCAGCCCCAGCATTTT. The whole variable domain, remainder taken from reference TRBV7-2 and TRBJ1-5, is GAGVSQSPSNKVTEKGKDVELRCDPISGHTALYWYRQSLGQGLEFLIYFQGNSAPDKSGLPSDRFSAERTGGSVSTLTIQRTQQEDSAVYLCASSLAWRVGNQPQHFGDGTRLSIL.